Here is one TCR beta chain with its context. Its specificity is not known. The CDR3 covers 14 residues. Trimming took 4 bases from V and 1 from J, leaving 10 bases between them. The data were obtained in a study of T-cell memory formation after mild COVID-19. At the level of the study: There were largely donor-specific TCR clusters. Broader study findings: Pre-infection memory held some responding clones, suggesting pre-existing cross-reactive T cells responded. A second wave expanding day 15 to 37 was CD4+-biased; contracting clones were balanced. Contracting CD4+ clones sat mainly in CM and EM; CD8+ in EMRA.

TCRdb processed the 5' RACE reads anew with MiXCR; each CDR3 protein has one entry. This repertoire shows around 530,000 distinct CDR3 sequences, 20% to 25% found once; its top ten account for approximately 8.4%. The V call is TRBV12-3 or TRBV12-4, the J call TRBJ1-1; no reliable D call. Sequenced input: PBMCs or a T cell subset sorted from them (not recorded which). This TCR came from an adult woman who had mild COVID-19 (a few samples of this study predate the infection). Cell type and time point are not known. CDR3 sequence: CASSSPETNTEAFF. For the CDR3, the DNA is TGTGCCAGCAGTTCCCCTGAAACGAACACTGAAGCTTTCTTT.